These 22 T cell receptor beta chains came from one sample sequenced in a study of T cells in localized non-small cell lung cancer. Here immunoSEQ multiplex PCR was the method, and the copy in TCRdb shows in-frame clones only, minus some. The repertoire holds around 31,000 clones, with 90% to 95% as singletons. The sample here was peripheral blood, taken before any cancer treatment. These receptors came from a woman aged 35 to 69 with stage I lung adenocarcinoma.

Here the CDR3 reads CASSPRTGEGDEQFF. CDR3 coding DNA: TGTGCCAGCAGCCCTAGGACAGGGGAGGGAGATGAGCAGTTCTTC. V gene TRBV4-2 combines with J gene TRBJ2-1; 9 bases are shared with TRBD1. Trimming cost V 4 bases and J 8 bases; bases outside gene matches: 9. The germline V gene has CDR1 LGHNA and CDR2 YNFKEQ. The CDR3 is 15 residues long.

The V and J genes are TRBV6-5 and TRBJ1-1; D gene uncertain. Trimming left V 2 bases short and J 3 bases short, with 13 bases between. The germline CDR1 and CDR2 sequences are MNHEY and SVGAGI. There are 15 residues in the CDR3. The DNA of the CDR3 is TGTGCCAGCAGTTACACCCCGGGGAGGGACACTGAAGCTTTCTTT. Amino acid sequence: CASSYTPGRDTEAFF.

The genes are TRBV27 and TRBJ1-1; D not certain. V lost 5 bases and J 6 bases, leaving 13 bases between the germline ends. The CDR3 is 13 residues long. CDR1 and CDR2 (germline): MNHEY, SMNVEV (reference sequence). The CDR3 loop is CASSKGANAEAFF. The DNA for the CDR3 is TGTGCCAGCAGTAAGGGAGCCAACGCTGAAGCTTTCTTT.

The chain is built from TRBV7-2 and TRBJ2-1; 10 bases map to TRBD2. The CDR3 has 14 residues. J lost 4 bases, V lost 5 bases, and 2 bases had no gene match. Germline values: CDR1 SGHTA, CDR2 FQGNSA. The CDR3 DNA sequence: TGTGCCAGCAGCCTTAGCGGGGGGTACAATGAGCAGTTCTTC. The encoded protein is CASSLSGGYNEQFF.

This chain links TRBV4-3 with TRBJ1-1, with no clear D. The germline gives CDR1 LGHNA, CDR2 YSLEER. The CDR3 covers 14 residues. V dropped 4 bases and J dropped 1 base, with 10 bases sitting between them. The CDR3 nucleotides read TGCGCCAGCAGCCCCAAAGGGAGGAACACTGAAGCTTTCTTT. It codes for CASSPKGRNTEAFF.

Turning to this clone: One end of the junction does not line up with germline, which may come from a read error. The chain recombines TRBV25-1 with TRBJ2-4; D tentatively fits TRBD1 or TRBD2 (5 bases each). CDR3 length: 17 amino acids. Germline V gene sequence: CDR1 MGHDK, CDR2 SYGVNS. For the CDR3, the DNA is TGTGCCAGCACTCAGCCTAGGGGTGGGCTAGCCAAAAACACTCAGTACTTC. Amino acid sequence: CASTQPRGGLAKNTQYF.

V gene TRBV6-6 combines with J gene TRBJ1-6, with TRBD1 matching over 7 bases. Germline V gene lookup returns CDR1 MNHNY and CDR2 SVGAGI (reference sequence). The CDR3 runs to 14 residues. V lost 6 bases to trimming and J lost 6 bases; unmatched junction nucleotides: 5. The CDR3 protein is CASRSGGSNSPLHF. For the CDR3, the DNA is TGTGCCAGCAGGTCAGGGGGAAGTAATTCACCCCTCCACTTT.

The CDR3: CASSLGLAVPRSADTQYF. The CDR3 DNA reads TGTGCCAGCAGTTTGGGACTAGCGGTCCCGCGGAGTGCAGATACGCAGTATTTT. This rearrangement joins TRBV27 to TRBJ2-3; 11 bases are shared with TRBD2. Germline lookup yields CDR1 MNHEY and CDR2 SMNVEV (reference sequence). CDR3 length: 18 amino acids. V was clipped by 3 bases and J by 4 bases; unmatched bases: 12.

This clone was picked up one time. The chain joins TRBV9 to TRBJ1-5; D unclear. The CDR3 is 16 residues long. V gave up 3 bases and J gave up 1 base, with 14 bases separating them. Germline CDR1 reads SGDLS; CDR2 reads YYNGEE. The CDR3 nucleotides read TGTGCCAGCAGCGCAACAGACACCCTAAGCAATCAGCCCCAGCATTTT. This translates into CASSATDTLSNQPQHF.

The CDR3 reads CASSPRVGQETQYF. As DNA, the CDR3 is TGTGCCAGCAGCCCTAGGGTCGGTCAGGAGACCCAGTACTTC. The chain joins TRBV5-5 to TRBJ2-5; D unclear. CDR3 length equals 14 residues. The ends were cut back, 4 bases at V and 5 bases at J, with 15 bases in the middle. The germline CDR1 and CDR2 sequences are SGHKS and YYEKEE (reference sequence).

The gene calls are TRBV9 and TRBJ2-1; no definite D call. CDR3 length: 14 residues. Trimming pared 3 bases from V and 4 bases from J, leaving 11 bases between. Per germline, CDR1 SGDLS and CDR2 YYNGEE. The CDR3 nucleotides are TGTGCCAGCAGCGGGTCTCATAGGTACAATGAGCAGTTCTTC. Amino acid sequence: CASSGSHRYNEQFF.

The rearrangement links TRBV25-1 to TRBJ2-7, with D unclear. Trimming stripped 8 bases from V and 1 base from J, with 12 bases between. The CDR3 covers 13 residues. Looked up from germline, CDR1 is MGHDK and CDR2 is SYGVNS. The CDR3 loop is CASARAGSYEQYF. CDR3 coding DNA: TGTGCCAGCGCACGGGCCGGGTCCTACGAGCAGTACTTC.

The rearrangement links TRBV7-6 to TRBJ1-6; no definite D call. Germline values: CDR1 SGHVS, CDR2 FNYEAQ. CDR3 length: 14 amino acids. The V end lost 5 bases, the J end lost 3 bases, and 8 bases lay between the germline ends. This chain's CDR3 is CASSPAGYNSPLHF. CDR3 DNA: TGTGCCAGCAGCCCAGCCGGCTATAATTCACCCCTCCACTTT.

V usage is TRBV11-2 and J usage is TRBJ2-7, with no clear D. CDR1 SGHAT and CDR2 FQNNGV come from the germline V gene. The CDR3 consists of 13 residues. Trimming shortened V by 2 bases and J by 2 bases, and 7 bases separated the two germline ends. The CDR3 is CASSLTGTYEQYF. The CDR3 coding sequence is TGTGCCAGCAGCTTAACCGGTACCTACGAGCAGTACTTC.

The chain has TRBV6-5 and TRBJ2-7; either TRBD1 or TRBD2 may fit D (6 bases each). Germline V gene data show CDR1 as MNHEY and CDR2 as SVGAGI. The CDR3 spans 15 residues. The V and J ends lost 8 bases and 7 bases respectively, with 24 bases between them. CDR3 loop: CASAWGAGTSAEQYF. CDR3 bases: TGTGCCAGCGCGTGGGGGGCGGGGACCTCGGCGGAGCAGTACTTC.

This clone was detected only once. This sequence joins TRBV7-9 and TRBJ1-1; D is unclear. This CDR3 has 13 amino acids. Looked up from germline, CDR1 is SEHNR and CDR2 is FQNEAQ (reference sequence). Deletions cut 6 bases from V and 4 bases from J, with 12 bases between. CDR3: CASSLTLATEAFF. CDR3 nucleotides: TGTGCCAGCAGTTTAACCTTAGCCACTGAAGCTTTCTTT.

This clone was recorded once. V gene TRBV28 combines with J gene TRBJ1-4, with D possibly matching TRBD1 (5 bases). Trimming shortened V by 3 bases and J by 8 bases, and 16 bases separated the two germline ends. The germline gives CDR1 MDHEN, CDR2 SYDVKM. This CDR3 spans 15 amino acids. CDR3 sequence: CASSFQGAVQEKLFF. The CDR3 coding sequence is TGTGCCAGCAGTTTCCAGGGTGCGGTTCAAGAAAAACTGTTTTTT. Full variable domain (outside the CDR3, taken from reference TRBV28 and TRBJ1-4): DVKVTQSSRYLVKRTGEKVFLECVQDMDHENMFWYRQDPGLGLRLIYFSYDVKMKEKGDIPEGYSVSREKKERFSLILESASTNQTSMYLCASSFQGAVQEKLFFGSGTQLSVL.

The rearrangement links TRBV7-9 to TRBJ1-2, with no clear D. Germline CDR1 SEHNR, CDR2 FQNEAQ (reference sequence). The CDR3 totals 13 residues. Deletions cut 4 bases from V and 8 bases from J, with 14 bases between. In nucleotides, the CDR3 is TGTGCCAGCAGCTCGGCCAGGCTAAGGGGCTACACCTTC. It encodes CASSSARLRGYTF.

J is TRBJ1-3 and V is TRBV4-3; tentatively, D is TRBD1 (5 bases). Germline V lookup: CDR1 LGHNA, CDR2 YSLEER. V was pared by 6 bases and J by 0 bases, with 12 bases between. The CDR3 covers 15 residues. CDR3 amino acids: CASRSTGGSGNTIYF. DNA for the CDR3: TGCGCCAGCAGGAGCACGGGGGGCTCTGGAAACACCATATATTTT.

The chain carries TRBV18 and TRBJ1-4; D gene ambiguous. This CDR3 contains 15 residues. V lost 6 bases to trimming and J lost 8 bases, with 19 bases between them. The germline gives CDR1 KGHSH, CDR2 LQKENI. CDR3 coding DNA: TGTGCCAGCTCGCCCCAGGAGGGAGGGAAGGAAAAACTGTTTTTT. Translation gives CASSPQEGGKEKLFF.

The chain couples TRBV29-1 to TRBJ2-3; 10 bases line up with TRBD1. This CDR3 has 13 amino acids. Per germline, CDR1 SQVTM and CDR2 ANQGSEA. The J segment lost 3 bases and the V segment lost 7 bases, leaving 4 bases of the junction unmatched. CDR3 coding DNA: TGCAGCGGGAGGACAGGGGGTACAGATACGCAGTATTTT. It encodes CSGRTGGTDTQYF.

The chain employs TRBV19 and TRBJ2-7; D may be TRBD1 (5 bases). Germline CDR1 is LNHDA and CDR2 is SQIVND (reference sequence). The CDR3 has 13 amino acids. Trimming stripped 1 base from V and 4 bases from J, with 8 bases between. The CDR3 coding sequence is TGTGCCAGTAGTATAGGCGGACAATACGAGCAGTACTTC. Residues: CASSIGGQYEQYF.